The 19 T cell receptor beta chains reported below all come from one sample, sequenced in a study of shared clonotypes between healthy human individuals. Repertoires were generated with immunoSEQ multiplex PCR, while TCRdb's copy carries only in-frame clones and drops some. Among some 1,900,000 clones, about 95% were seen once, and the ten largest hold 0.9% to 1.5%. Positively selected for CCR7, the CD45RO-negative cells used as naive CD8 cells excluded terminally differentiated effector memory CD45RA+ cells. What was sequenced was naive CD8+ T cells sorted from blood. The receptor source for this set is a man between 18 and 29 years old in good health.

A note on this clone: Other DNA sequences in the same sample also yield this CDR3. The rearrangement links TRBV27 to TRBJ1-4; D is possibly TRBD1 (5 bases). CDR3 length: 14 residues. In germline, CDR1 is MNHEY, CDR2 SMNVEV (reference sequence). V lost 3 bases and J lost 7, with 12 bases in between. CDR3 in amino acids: CASSFGGEGEKLFF. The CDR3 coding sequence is TGTGCCAGCAGTTTCGGGGGAGAGGGTGAAAAACTGTTTTTT. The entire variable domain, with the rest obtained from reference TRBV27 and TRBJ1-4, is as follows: EAQVTQNPRYLITVTGKKLTVTCSQNMNHEYMSWYRQDPGLGLRQIYYSMNVEVTDKGDVPEGYKVSRKEKRNFPLILESPSPNQTSLYFCASSFGGEGEKLFFGSGTQLSVL.

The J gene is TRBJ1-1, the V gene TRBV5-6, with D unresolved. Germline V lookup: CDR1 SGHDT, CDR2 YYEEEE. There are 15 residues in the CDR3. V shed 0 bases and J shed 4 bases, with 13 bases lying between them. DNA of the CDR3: TGTGCCAGCAGCTTGGGCGAGCCTCGAATCACTGAAGCTTTCTTT. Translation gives CASSLGEPRITEAFF.

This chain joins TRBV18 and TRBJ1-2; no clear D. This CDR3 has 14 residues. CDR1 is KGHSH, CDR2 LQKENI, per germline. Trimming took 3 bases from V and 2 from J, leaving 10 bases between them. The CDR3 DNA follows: TGTGCCAGCTCACCCCCGGACTGGAACTATGGCTACACCTTC. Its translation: CASSPPDWNYGYTF.

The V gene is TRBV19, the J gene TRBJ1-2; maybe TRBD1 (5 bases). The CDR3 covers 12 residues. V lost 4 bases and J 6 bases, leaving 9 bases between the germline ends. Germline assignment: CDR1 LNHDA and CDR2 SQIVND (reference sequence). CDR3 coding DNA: TGTGCCAGTAGTAATCAGGGTGATGGCTACACCTTC. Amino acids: CASSNQGDGYTF.

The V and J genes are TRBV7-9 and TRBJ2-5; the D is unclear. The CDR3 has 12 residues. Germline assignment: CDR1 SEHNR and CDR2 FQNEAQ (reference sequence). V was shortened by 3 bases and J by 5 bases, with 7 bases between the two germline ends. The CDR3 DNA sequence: TGTGCCAGCAGCTTCTTAGAGGAGACCCAGTACTTC. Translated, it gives CASSFLEETQYF. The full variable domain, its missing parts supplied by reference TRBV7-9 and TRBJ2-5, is DTGVSQNPRHKITKRGQNVTFRCDPISEHNRLYWYRQTLGQGPEFLTYFQNEAQLEKSRLLSDRFSAERPKGSFSTLEIQRTEQGDSAMYLCASSFLEETQYFGPGTRLLVL.

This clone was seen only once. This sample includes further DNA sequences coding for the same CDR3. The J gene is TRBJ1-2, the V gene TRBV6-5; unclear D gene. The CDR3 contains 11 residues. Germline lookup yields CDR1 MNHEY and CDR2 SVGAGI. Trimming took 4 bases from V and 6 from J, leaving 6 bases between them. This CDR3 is CASSSGDGYTF. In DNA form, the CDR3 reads TGTGCCAGCAGTTCCGGCGATGGCTACACCTTC.

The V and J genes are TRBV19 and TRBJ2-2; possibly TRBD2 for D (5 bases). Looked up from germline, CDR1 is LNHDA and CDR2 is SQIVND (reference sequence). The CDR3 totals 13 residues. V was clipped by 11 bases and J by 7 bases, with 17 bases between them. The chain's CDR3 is CAAGLGVGGELFF. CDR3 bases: TGTGCCGCCGGACTTGGGGTTGGCGGGGAGCTGTTTTTT. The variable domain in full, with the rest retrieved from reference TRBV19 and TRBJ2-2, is DGGITQSPKYLFRKEGQNVTLSCEQNLNHDAMYWYRQDPGQGLRLIYYSQIVNDFQKGDIAEGYSVSREKKESFPLTVTSAQKNPTAFYLCAAGLGVGGELFFGEGSRLTVL.

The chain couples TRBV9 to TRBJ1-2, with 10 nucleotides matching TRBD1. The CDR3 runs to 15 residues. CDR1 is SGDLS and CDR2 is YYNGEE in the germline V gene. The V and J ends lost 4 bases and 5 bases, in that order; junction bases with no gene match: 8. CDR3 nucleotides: TGTGCCAGCAGCATTGGGGGACAGGGGAATTATGGCTACACCTTC. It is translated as CASSIGGQGNYGYTF.

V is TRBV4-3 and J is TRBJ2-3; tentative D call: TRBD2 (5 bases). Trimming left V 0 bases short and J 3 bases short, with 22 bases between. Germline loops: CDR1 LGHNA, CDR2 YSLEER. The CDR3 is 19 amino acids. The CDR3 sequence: CASSQDRDSFPPLTDTQYF. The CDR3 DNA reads TGCGCCAGCAGCCAAGACCGGGATTCCTTCCCGCCATTGACAGATACGCAGTATTTT.

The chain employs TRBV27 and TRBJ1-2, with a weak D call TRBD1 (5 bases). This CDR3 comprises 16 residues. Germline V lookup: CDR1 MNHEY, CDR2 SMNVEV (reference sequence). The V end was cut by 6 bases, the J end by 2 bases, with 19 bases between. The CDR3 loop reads CASSPSAGAINYGYTF. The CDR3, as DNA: TGTGCCAGCAGCCCATCCGCCGGGGCAATAAACTATGGCTACACCTTC.

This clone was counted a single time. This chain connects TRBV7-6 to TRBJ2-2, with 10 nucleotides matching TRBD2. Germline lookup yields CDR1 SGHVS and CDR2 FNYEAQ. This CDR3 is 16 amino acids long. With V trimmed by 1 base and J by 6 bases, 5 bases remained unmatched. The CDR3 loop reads CASSLEPSGSAGELFF. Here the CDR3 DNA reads TGTGCCAGCAGCTTAGAACCTAGCGGGAGTGCCGGGGAGCTGTTTTTT. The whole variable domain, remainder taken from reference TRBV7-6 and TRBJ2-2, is GAGVSQSPRYKVTKRGQDVALRCDPISGHVSLYWYRQALGQGPEFLTYFNYEAQQDKSGLPNDRFSAERPEGSISTLTIQRTEQRDSAMYRCASSLEPSGSAGELFFGEGSRLTVL.

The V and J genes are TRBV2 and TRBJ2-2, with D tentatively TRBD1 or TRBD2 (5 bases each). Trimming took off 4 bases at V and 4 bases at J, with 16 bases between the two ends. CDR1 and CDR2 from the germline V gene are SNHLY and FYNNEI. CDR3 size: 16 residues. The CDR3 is CASSGDGPLGTGELFF. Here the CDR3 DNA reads TGTGCCAGCAGTGGGGACGGACCCTTGGGCACCGGGGAGCTGTTTTTT.

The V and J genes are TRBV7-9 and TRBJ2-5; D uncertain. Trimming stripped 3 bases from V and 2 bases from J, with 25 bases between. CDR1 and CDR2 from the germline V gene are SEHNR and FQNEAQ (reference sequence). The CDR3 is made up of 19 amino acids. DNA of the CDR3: TGTGCCAGCAGCTTTTTCCTTTACCTTGACGGAATGAGACAAGAGACCCAGTACTTC. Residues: CASSFFLYLDGMRQETQYF.

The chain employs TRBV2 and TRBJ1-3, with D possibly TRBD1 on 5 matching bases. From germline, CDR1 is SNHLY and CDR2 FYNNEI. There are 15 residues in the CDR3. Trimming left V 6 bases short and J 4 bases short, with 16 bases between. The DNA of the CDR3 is TGTGCCAGCAGGAGCCCAAAGGGGAGAGGAAACACCATATATTTT. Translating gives CASRSPKGRGNTIYF.

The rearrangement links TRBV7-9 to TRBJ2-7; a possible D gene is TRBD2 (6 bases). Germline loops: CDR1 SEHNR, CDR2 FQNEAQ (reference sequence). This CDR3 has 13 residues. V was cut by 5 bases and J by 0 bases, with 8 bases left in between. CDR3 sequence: CASSGGSSYEQYF. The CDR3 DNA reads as TGTGCCAGCAGCGGGGGGAGCTCCTACGAGCAGTACTTC.

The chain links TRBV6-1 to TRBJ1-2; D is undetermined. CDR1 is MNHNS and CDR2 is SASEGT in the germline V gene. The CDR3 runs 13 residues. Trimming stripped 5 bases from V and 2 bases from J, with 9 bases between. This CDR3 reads CASSSDGNYGYTF. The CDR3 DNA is TGTGCCAGCAGTTCGGACGGAAACTATGGCTACACCTTC.

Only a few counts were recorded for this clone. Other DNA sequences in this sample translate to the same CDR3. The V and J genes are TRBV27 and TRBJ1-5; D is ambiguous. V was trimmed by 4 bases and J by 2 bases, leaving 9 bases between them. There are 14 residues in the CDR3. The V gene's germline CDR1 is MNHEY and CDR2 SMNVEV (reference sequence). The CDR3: CASSSTGGNQPQHF. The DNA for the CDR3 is TGTGCCAGCAGTTCTACGGGAGGCAATCAGCCCCAGCATTTT.

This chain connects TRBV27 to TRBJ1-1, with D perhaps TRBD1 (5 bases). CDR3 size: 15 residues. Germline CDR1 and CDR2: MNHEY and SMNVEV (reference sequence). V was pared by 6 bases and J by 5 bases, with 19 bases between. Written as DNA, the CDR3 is TGTGCCAGCAGGGGGGTTGGCCCGGTCGGGACTGAAGCTTTCTTT. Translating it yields CASRGVGPVGTEAFF.

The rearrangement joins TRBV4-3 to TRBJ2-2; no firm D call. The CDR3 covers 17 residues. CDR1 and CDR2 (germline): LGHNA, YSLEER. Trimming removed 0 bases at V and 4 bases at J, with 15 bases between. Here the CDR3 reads CASSQEVEWEGTGELFF. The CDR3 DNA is TGCGCCAGCAGCCAAGAAGTTGAGTGGGAAGGCACCGGGGAGCTGTTTTTT.